This T cell receptor (beta chain) was captured by sequencing in a study of HIV-infected children after antiretroviral therapy interruption. Study at large: Interruption-arm samples span weeks 0, 12, interruption end (24 or 48), and about 3 years post-study.

Unique molecular identifiers were included in an RNA-based 3' RACE TCR library. Each CDR3 protein is one row after TCRdb ran MiXCR on the 3' RACE reads. The data contain fewer than 7,500 distinct CDR3 sequences, about a sixth of them singletons. The CDR3 is made up of 15 amino acids. The trim removed 5 bases at V and 3 bases at J, leaving 6 bases unmatched. In germline, CDR1 is SGHVS, CDR2 FQNEAQ. This clonotype was picked up many times. Described treatment: PENTA 11 planned treatment interruption arm or continuous ART arm. At least 24 weeks of at least three-drug ART, in children 2 to 15 years. The chain carries TRBV7-8 and TRBJ2-3, with 9 bases matching TRBD2. This specimen was CD45RO+ CD8+ T cells from PBMCs, pooled from several time points, taken from a donor given antiretroviral therapy, either interrupted or continuous. The subset was: memory CD8+ CD45RO+ CD45RA- T cells. The receptor was derived from a pool of human donors with HIV. CDR3 coding DNA: TGTGCCAGCAGCCGGAGGGCGGGGGGGACAGATACGCAGTATTTT. The encoded protein is CASSRRAGGTDTQYF.